This T cell receptor beta chain was captured in a study of blood T cell repertoires in COVID-19. Study context: Sites across the United States, Italy and Spain contributed samples from acute and convalescent COVID-19. T cells, B-cell-depleted T cells, or PBMCs supplied cDNA or gDNA.

Original analysis: Scientists estimated how many nucleated cells there were by amplifying reference gene primers. Using immunoSEQ multiplex PCR, the repertoire was profiled, and TCRdb retains in-frame clones only, with some absent. V and J calls and clone size follow that table, whereas D and trimming were derived from the DNA. This table has roughly 250,000 clones, approximately 81% appearing once. Germline V gives CDR1 SGHTA, CDR2 FQGNSA. This CDR3 spans 17 amino acids. V lost 3 bases and J lost 0; bases outside the gene matches: 1. The source is a woman aged 60-75 years with active or convalescent COVID-19. The sample was peripheral blood. The V and J genes are TRBV7-2 and TRBJ2-1; 14 nucleotides line up with TRBD2. The CDR3 nucleotides are TGTGCCAGCAGCTTCGGGACTAGCGGGGGCTCCTACAATGAGCAGTTCTTC. This gives the protein CASSFGTSGGSYNEQFF.